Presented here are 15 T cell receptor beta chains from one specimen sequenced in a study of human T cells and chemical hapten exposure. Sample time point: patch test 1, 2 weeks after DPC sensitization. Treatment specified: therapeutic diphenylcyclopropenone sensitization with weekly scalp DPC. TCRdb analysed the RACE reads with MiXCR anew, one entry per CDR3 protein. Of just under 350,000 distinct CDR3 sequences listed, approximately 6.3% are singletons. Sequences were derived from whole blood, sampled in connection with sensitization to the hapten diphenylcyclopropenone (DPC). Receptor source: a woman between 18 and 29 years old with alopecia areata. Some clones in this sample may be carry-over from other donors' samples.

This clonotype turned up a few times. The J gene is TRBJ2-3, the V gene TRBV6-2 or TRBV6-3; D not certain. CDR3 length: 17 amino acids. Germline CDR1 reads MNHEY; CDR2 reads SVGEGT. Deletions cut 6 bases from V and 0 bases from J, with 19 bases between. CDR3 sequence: CASRRPTRDASTDTQYF. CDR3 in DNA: TGTGCCAGCAGACGACCGACACGCGACGCTAGCACAGATACGCAGTATTTT.

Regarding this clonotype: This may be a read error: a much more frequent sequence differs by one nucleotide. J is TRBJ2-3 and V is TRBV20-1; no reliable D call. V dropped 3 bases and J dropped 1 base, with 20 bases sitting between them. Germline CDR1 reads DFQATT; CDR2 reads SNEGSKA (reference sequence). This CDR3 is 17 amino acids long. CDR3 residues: CSASFLAGRHGTDTQYF. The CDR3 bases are TGCAGTGCTAGTTTCCTGGCCGGTCGCCATGGCACAGATACGCAGTATTTT.

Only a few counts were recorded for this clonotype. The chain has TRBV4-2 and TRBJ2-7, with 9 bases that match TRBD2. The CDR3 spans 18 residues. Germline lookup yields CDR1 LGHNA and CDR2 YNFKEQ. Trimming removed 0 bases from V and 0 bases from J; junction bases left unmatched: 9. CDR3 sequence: CASSQDIRLAGNSYEQYF. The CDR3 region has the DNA TGTGCCAGCAGCCAAGATATCCGGCTAGCGGGGAACTCCTACGAGCAGTACTTC.

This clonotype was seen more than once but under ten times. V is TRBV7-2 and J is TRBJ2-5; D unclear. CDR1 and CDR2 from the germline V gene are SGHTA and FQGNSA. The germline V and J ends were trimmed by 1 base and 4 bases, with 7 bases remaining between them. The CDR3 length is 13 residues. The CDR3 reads CASSLDSLETQYF. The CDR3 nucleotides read TGTGCCAGCAGCTTAGACAGCTTAGAGACCCAGTACTTC.

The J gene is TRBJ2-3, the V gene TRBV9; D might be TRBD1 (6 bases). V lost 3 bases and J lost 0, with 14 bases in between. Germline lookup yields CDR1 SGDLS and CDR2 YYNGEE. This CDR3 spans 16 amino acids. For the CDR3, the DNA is TGTGCCAGCAGCGCTTTAGTACAGGGAAGCACAGATACGCAGTATTTT. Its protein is CASSALVQGSTDTQYF.

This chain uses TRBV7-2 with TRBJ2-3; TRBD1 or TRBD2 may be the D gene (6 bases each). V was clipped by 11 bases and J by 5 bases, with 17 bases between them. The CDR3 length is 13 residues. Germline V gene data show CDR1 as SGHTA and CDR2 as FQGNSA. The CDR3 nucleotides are TGTGCCTCCCAATTCGGGGGCGGAGATACGCAGTATTTT. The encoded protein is CASQFGGGDTQYF.

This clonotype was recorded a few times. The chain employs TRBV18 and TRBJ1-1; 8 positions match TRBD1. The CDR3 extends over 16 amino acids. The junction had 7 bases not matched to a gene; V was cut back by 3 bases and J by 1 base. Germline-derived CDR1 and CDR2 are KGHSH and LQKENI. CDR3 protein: CASSPTAGTGNTEAFF. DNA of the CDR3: TGTGCCAGCTCACCTACCGCCGGGACAGGGAACACTGAAGCTTTCTTT.

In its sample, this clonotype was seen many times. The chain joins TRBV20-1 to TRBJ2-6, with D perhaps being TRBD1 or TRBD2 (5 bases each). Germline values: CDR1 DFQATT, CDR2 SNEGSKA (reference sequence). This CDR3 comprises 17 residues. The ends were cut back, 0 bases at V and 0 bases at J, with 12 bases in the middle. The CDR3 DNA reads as TGCAGTGCTAGAGAGGGCAGGGACCACTCTGGGGCCAACGTCCTGACTTTC. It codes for CSAREGRDHSGANVLTF.

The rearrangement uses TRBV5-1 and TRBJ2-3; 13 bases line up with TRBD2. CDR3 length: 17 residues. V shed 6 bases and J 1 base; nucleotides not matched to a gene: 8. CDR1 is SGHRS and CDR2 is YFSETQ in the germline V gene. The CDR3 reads CASKSLAGGPGTDTQYF. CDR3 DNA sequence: TGCGCCAGCAAATCACTAGCGGGGGGGCCCGGCACAGATACGCAGTATTTT.

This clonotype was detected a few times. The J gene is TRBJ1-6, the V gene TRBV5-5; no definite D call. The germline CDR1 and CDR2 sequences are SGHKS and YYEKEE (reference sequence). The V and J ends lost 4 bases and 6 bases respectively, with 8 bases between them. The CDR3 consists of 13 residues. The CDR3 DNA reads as TGTGCCAGCAGCCGACAAACTAATTCACCCCTCCACTTT. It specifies CASSRQTNSPLHF. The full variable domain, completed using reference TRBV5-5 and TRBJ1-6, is DAGVTQSPTHLIKTRGQQVTLRCSPISGHKSVSWYQQVLGQGPQFIFQYYEKEERGRGNFPDRFSARQFPNYSSELNVNALLLGDSALYLCASSRQTNSPLHFGNGTRLTVT.

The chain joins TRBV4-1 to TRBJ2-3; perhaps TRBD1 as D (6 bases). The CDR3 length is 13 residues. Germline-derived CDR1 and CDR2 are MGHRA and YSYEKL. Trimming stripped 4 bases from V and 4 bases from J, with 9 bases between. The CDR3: CASSRGQPDTQYF. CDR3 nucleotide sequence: TGCGCCAGCAGCCGAGGACAGCCAGATACGCAGTATTTT.

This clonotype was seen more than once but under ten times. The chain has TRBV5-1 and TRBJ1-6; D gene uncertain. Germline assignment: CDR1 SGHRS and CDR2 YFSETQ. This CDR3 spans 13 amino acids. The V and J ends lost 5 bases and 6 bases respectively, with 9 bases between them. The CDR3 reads CASRLEVNSPLHF. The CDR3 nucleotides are TGCGCCAGCAGGCTTGAAGTTAATTCACCCCTCCACTTT. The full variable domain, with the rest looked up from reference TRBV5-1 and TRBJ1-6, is KAGVTQTPRYLIKTRGQQVTLSCSPISGHRSVSWYQQTPGQGLQFLFEYFSETQRNKGNFPGRFSGRQFSNSRSEMNVSTLELGDSALYLCASRLEVNSPLHFGNGTRLTVT.

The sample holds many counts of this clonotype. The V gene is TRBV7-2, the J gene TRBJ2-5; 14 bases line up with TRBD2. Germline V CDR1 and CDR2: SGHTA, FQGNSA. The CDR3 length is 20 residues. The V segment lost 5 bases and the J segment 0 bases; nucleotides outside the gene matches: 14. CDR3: CASSPNGLAGGPPYQETQYF. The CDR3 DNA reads TGTGCCAGCAGCCCAAATGGACTAGCGGGGGGCCCACCGTACCAAGAGACCCAGTACTTC.

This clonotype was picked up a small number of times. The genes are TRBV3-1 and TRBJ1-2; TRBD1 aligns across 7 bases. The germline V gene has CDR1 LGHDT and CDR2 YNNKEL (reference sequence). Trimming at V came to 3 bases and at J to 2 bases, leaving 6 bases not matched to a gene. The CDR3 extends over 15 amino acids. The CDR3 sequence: CASSHWDRGNYGYTF. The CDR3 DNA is TGTGCCAGCAGCCATTGGGACAGAGGAAACTATGGCTACACCTTC.

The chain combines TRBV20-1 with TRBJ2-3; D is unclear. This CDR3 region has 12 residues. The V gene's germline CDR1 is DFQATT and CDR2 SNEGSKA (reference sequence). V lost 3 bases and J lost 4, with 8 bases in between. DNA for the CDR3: TGCAGTGCTAGCGCTAATGCAGATACGCAGTATTTT. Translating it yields CSASANADTQYF.